This T cell receptor beta chain was captured in a study of T cells in Graves' hyperthyroidism and ophthalmopathy. This clonotype was observed many times. Using RNA transcripts as the source, TCR beta CDR3 regions were amplified. A set of HTBI primers served as the primers for a first-round RT-PCR of the TCR CDR3. Via MiXCR, TCRdb re-called the multiplex PCR reads, giving one row per CDR3 protein. The sample shows hundreds of thousands of distinct CDR3 sequences, approximately 15% of them seen only once. The clonotype comes from a woman aged 18 to 35 with Graves' hyperthyroidism. The sample was blood.

CDR3 protein: CASSLWGLATDTQYF. Here the CDR3 DNA reads TGTGCCAGCAGTTTATGGGGACTAGCAACAGATACGCAGTATTTT. This rearrangement joins TRBV28 to TRBJ2-3; 9 positions agree with TRBD2. The CDR3 spans 15 residues. The V segment lost 0 bases and the J segment 3 bases; nucleotides outside the gene matches: 1. Looked up from germline, CDR1 is MDHEN and CDR2 is SYDVKM. Based on the CDR3 plus reference TRBV28 and TRBJ2-3, the full variable domain is DVKVTQSSRYLVKRTGEKVFLECVQDMDHENMFWYRQDPGLGLRLIYFSYDVKMKEKGDIPEGYSVSREKKERFSLILESASTNQTSMYLCASSLWGLATDTQYFGPGTRLTVL.